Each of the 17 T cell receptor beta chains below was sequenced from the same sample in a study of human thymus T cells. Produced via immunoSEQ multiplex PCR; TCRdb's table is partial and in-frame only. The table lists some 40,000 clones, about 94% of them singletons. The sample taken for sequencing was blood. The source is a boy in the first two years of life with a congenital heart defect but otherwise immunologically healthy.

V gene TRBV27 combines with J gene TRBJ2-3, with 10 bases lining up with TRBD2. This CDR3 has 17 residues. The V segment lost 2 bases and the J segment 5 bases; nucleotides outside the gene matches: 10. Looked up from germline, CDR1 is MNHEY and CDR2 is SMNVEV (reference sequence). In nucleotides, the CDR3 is TGTGCCAGCAGTTTAGGCCCAGCGGGGGGGCCTGGAGATACGCAGTATTTT. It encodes CASSLGPAGGPGDTQYF.

CDR3 region: CASSLPLAGGVDEQYF. CDR3 DNA: TGTGCCAGCAGCTTACCGCTAGCGGGGGGCGTCGACGAGCAGTACTTC. The chain couples TRBV7-2 to TRBJ2-7; 11 positions agree with TRBD2. The trim removed 2 bases at V and 5 bases at J, leaving 8 bases unmatched. CDR1 SGHTA and CDR2 FQGNSA come from the germline V gene. The CDR3 loop spans 16 amino acids.

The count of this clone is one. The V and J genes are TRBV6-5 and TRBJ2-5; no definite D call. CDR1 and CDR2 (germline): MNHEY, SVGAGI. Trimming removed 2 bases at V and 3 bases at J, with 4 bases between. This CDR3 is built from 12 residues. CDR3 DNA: TGTGCCAGCAGTTACAATGAAGAGACCCAGTACTTC. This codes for CASSYNEETQYF.

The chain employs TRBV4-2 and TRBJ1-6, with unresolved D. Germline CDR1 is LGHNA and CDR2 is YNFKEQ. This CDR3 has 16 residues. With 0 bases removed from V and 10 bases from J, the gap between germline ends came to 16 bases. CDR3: CASSQEPGPGYSPLHF. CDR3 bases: TGTGCCAGCAGCCAAGAGCCGGGTCCCGGTTACTCACCCCTCCACTTT.

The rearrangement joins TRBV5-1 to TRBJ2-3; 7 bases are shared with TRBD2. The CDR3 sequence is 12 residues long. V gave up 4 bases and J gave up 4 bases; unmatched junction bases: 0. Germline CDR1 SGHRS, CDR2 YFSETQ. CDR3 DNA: TGCGCCAGCAGCGGGGGGGCAGATACGCAGTATTTT. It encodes CASSGGADTQYF.

The CDR3 nucleotides read TGTGCCAGCAGCTTAGCGGGGGGGCAAGAGACCCAGTACTTC. Amino acids: CASSLAGGQETQYF. This sequence joins TRBV7-2 and TRBJ2-5; the match to TRBD2 covers 7 bases. Germline trimming cut 0 bases from V and 2 bases from J; bases unmatched to any gene: 0. The CDR3 consists of 14 residues. Per the germline V gene, CDR1 is SGHTA and CDR2 is FQGNSA.

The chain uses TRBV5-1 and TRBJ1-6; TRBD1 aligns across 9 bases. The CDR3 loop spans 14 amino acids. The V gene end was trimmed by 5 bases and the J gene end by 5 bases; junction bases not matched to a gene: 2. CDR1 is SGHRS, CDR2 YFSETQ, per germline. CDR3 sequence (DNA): TGCGCCAGCAGTGGACAGGGGAATAATTCACCCCTCCACTTT. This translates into CASSGQGNNSPLHF.

The CDR3, as DNA: TGTGCCAGCAGTCCCATAGCGGGGGGGCGAGGGGAGCAGTACTTC. It yields the protein CASSPIAGGRGEQYF. The rearrangement links TRBV6-6 to TRBJ2-7, with TRBD2 matching 11 bases. Germline V gene sequence: CDR1 MNHNY, CDR2 SVGAGI (reference sequence). Trimming took 5 bases from V and 7 from J; bases not matched to a gene: 10. This CDR3 spans 15 amino acids.

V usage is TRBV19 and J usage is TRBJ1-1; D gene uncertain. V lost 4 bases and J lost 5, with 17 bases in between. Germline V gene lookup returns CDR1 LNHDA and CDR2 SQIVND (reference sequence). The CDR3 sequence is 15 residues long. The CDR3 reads CASSTPAGVETEAFF. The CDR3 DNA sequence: TGTGCCAGTAGTACCCCGGCGGGAGTTGAAACTGAAGCTTTCTTT.

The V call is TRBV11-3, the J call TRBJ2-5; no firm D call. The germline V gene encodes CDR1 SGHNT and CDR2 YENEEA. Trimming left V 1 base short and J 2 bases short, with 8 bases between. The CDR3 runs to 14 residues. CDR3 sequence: CASSLGSAQETQYF. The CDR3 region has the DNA TGTGCCAGCAGCTTAGGGTCAGCACAAGAGACCCAGTACTTC.

The CDR3 loop is CASSRLAGGGETQYF. In DNA form, the CDR3 reads TGCGCCAGCAGCCGCCTAGCGGGGGGAGGAGAGACCCAGTACTTC. The rearrangement joins TRBV4-1 to TRBJ2-5, with 11 bases identical to TRBD2. The CDR3 runs 15 residues. Per germline, CDR1 MGHRA and CDR2 YSYEKL. The V segment lost 4 bases and the J segment 4 bases; nucleotides outside the gene matches: 5.

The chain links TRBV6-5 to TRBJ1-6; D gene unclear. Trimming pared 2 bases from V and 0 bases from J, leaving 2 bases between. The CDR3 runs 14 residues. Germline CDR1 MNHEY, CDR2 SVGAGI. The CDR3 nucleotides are TGTGCCAGCAGTTACAGCTCCTATAATTCACCCCTCCACTTT. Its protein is CASSYSSYNSPLHF.

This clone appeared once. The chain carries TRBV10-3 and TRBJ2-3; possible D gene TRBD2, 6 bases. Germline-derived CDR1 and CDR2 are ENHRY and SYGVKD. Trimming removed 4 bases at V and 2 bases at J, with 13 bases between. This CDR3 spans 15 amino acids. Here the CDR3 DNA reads TGTGCCATCAGTGTAGGGACTTACTTCACAGATACGCAGTATTTT. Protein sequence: CAISVGTYFTDTQYF.

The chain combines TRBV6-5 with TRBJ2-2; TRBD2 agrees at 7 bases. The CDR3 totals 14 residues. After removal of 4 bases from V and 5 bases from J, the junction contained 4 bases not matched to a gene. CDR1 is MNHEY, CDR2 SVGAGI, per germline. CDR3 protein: CASSSWGGTGELFF. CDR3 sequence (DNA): TGTGCCAGCAGTTCTTGGGGGGGAACCGGGGAGCTGTTTTTT.

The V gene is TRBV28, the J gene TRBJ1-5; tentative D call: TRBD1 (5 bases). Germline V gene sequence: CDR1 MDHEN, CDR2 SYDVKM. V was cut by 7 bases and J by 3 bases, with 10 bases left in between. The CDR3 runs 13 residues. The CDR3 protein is CASNDRFNQPQHF. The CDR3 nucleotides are TGTGCCAGCAATGACAGATTCAATCAGCCCCAGCATTTT.

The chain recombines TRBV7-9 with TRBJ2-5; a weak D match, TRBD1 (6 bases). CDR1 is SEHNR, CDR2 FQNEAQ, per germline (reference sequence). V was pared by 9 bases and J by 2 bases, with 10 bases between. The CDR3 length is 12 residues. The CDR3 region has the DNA TGTGCCAGTGCGACAGGACAAGAGACCCAGTACTTC. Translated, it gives CASATGQETQYF.

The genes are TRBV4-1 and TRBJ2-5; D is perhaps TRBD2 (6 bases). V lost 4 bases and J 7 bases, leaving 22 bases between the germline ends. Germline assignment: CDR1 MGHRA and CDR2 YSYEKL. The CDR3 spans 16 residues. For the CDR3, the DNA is TGCGCCAGCAGCCGAGTTGCCGGGACTCCTTCGGGGACCCAGTACTTC. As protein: CASSRVAGTPSGTQYF.